This T cell receptor (beta chain) was identified during a study of metastatic and nonmetastatic thyroid tumors. The wider study: Across blood and tumor or nodule tissue, repertoires from malignant and benign thyroid patients were compared with one another.

Note on this clone: Its cognate antigen is unknown.

Broader study findings: Compared with benign nodules, malignant thyroid tumors were reported to have significantly higher TCR beta diversity in both blood and tumor.

Methods used by the authors: The authors used CDR3 differences across clinicopathological groups to build a distant-metastasis classifier for papillary thyroid cancer. TCRdb re-processed the PCR reads through MiXCR. TCRdb, rather than the study authors, made the V and J calls. The data show around 45,000 clones, roughly 3.1% seen once. All patients reached thyroid surgery having received no treatment beforehand. This CDR3 has 12 amino acids. Germline CDR1 is MDHEN and CDR2 is SYDVKM. Trimming took 6 bases from V and 3 from J, leaving 6 bases between them. The origin of this receptor is a female donor with papillary thyroid cancer or a benign thyroid nodule (not recorded which). Some clones in this sample may be carry-over from other donors' samples. This chain links TRBV28 with TRBJ1-5, with D unclear. Sequencing was carried out using blood. The CDR3 DNA reads as TGTGCCAGCAGCACGAACAATCAGCCCCAGCATTTT. This translates into CASSTNNQPQHF. The variable domain in full, completed from reference TRBV28 and TRBJ1-5, reads DVKVTQSSRYLVKRTGEKVFLECVQDMDHENMFWYRQDPGLGLRLIYFSYDVKMKEKGDIPEGYSVSREKKERFSLILESASTNQTSMYLCASSTNNQPQHFGDGTRLSIL.